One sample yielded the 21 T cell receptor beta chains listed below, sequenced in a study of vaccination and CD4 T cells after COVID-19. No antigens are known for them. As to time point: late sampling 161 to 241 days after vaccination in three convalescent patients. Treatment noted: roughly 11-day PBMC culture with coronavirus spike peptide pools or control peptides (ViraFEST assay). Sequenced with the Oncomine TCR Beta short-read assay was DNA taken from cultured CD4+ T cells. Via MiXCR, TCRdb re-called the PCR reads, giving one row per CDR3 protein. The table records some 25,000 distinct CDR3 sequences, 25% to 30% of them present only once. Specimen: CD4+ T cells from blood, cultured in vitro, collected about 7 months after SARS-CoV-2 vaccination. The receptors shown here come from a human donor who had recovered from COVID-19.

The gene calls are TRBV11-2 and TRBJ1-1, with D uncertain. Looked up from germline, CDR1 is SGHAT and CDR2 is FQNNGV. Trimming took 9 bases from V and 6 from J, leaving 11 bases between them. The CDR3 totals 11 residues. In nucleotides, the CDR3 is TGTGCCAGTAGAGAGGGCGCTGAAGCTTTCTTT. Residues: CASREGAEAFF.

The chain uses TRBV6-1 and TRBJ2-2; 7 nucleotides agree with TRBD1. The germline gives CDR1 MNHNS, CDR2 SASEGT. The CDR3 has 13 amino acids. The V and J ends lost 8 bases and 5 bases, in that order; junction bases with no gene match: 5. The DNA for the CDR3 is TGTGCCAGCCGCCGGACAGGAACCGGGGAGCTGTTTTTT. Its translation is CASRRTGTGELFF.

The CDR3 DNA reads as TGTGCCAGCAGCTTAGGGCCTTCCAATCAGCCCCAGCATTTT. Translated, it gives CASSLGPSNQPQHF. The J gene is TRBJ1-5, the V gene TRBV7-2, with D hard to call. The CDR3 has 14 amino acids. In germline, CDR1 is SGHTA, CDR2 FQGNSA. The V gene lost 1 base and the J gene lost 3 bases, with 7 bases spanning the gap.

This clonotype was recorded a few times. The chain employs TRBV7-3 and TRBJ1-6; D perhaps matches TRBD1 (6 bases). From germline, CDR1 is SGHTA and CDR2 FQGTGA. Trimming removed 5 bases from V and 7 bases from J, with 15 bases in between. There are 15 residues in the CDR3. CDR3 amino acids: CASSVLGGLNSPLHF. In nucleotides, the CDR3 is TGTGCCAGCAGCGTGTTGGGGGGGCTCAATTCACCCCTCCACTTT.

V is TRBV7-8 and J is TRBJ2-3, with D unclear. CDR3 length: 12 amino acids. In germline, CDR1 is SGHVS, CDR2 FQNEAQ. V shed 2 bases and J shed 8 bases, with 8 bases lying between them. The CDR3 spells CASSLTLGTQYF. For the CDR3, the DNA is TGTGCCAGCAGCTTAACGCTGGGTACGCAGTATTTT.

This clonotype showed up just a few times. The CDR3 sequence is CASSASGQETQYF. The CDR3 DNA follows: TGTGCCAGCAGCGCTAGCGGCCAAGAGACCCAGTACTTC. V and J are TRBV7-3 and TRBJ2-5; 7 bases fit TRBD2. CDR1 and CDR2 from the germline V gene are SGHTA and FQGTGA. J lost 1 base, V lost 5 bases, and 1 base had no gene match. The CDR3 extends over 13 amino acids.

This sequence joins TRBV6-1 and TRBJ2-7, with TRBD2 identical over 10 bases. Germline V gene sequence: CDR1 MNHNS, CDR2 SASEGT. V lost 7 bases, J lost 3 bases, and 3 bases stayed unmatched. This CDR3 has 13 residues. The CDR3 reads CASTVAGGYEQYF. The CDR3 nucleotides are TGTGCCAGCACTGTAGCGGGAGGCTACGAGCAGTACTTC.

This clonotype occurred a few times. CDR3 sequence reads: CASSSPRRGPLNEQYF. CDR3 bases: TGCGCCAGCAGCTCCCCACGGCGCGGGCCTCTGAACGAGCAGTACTTC. This chain connects TRBV5-1 to TRBJ2-7, with D tentatively TRBD2 (5 bases). Germline V CDR1 and CDR2: SGHRS, YFSETQ. The CDR3 length is 16 residues. V was clipped by 3 bases and J by 5 bases, with 21 bases between them.

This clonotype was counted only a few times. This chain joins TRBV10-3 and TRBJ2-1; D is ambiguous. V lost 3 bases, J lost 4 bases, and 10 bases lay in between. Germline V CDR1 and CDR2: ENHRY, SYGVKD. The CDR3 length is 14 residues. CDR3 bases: TGTGCCATCAGTGAAGACGACCTGTACAATGAGCAGTTCTTC. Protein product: CAISEDDLYNEQFF.

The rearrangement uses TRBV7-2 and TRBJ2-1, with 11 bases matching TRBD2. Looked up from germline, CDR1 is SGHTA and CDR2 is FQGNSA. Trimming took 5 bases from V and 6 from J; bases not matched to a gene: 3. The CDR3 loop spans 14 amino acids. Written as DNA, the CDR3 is TGTGCCAGCAGCCCTGGACTAGCGGGCAATGAGCAGTTCTTC. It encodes CASSPGLAGNEQFF.

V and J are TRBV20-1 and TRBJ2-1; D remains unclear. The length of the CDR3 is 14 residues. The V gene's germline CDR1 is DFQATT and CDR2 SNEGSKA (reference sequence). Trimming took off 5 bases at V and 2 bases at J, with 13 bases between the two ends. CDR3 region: CSAGIRVPYNEQFF. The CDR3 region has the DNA TGCAGTGCTGGAATAAGGGTCCCCTACAATGAGCAGTTCTTC.

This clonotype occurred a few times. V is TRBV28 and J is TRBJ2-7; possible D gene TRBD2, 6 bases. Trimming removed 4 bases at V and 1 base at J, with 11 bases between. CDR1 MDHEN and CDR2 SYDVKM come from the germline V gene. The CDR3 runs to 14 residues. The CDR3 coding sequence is TGTGCCAGCAGTTCCCCGGAGGGATCCTACGAGCAGTACTTC. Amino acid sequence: CASSSPEGSYEQYF.

The CDR3 region is CASSRQGRNQPQHF. Written as DNA, the CDR3 is TGTGCCAGTAGCCGACAGGGGCGGAATCAGCCCCAGCATTTT. The chain joins TRBV19 to TRBJ1-5; 8 bases fit TRBD1. The CDR3 is made up of 14 amino acids. J gave up 4 bases and V 6 bases, and 5 bases lay outside the gene matches. Germline values: CDR1 LNHDA, CDR2 SQIVND (reference sequence).

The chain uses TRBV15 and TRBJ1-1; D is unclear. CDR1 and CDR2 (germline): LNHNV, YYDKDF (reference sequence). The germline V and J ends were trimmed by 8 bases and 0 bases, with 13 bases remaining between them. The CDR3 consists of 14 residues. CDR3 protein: CATQVEIMNTEAFF. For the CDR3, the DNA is TGTGCCACCCAGGTTGAGATCATGAACACTGAAGCTTTCTTT. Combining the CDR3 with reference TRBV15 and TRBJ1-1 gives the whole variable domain DAMVIQNPRYQVTQFGKPVTLSCSQTLNHNVMYWYQQKSSQAPKLLFHYYDKDFNNEADTPDNFQSRRPNTSFCFLDIRSPGLGDTAMYLCATQVEIMNTEAFFGQGTRLTVV.

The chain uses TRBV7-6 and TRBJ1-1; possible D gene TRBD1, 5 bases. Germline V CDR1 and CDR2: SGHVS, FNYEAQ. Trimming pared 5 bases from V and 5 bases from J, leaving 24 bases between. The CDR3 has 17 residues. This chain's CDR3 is CASSPAGGRAGLTEAFF. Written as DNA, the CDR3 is TGTGCCAGCAGCCCTGCTGGGGGTAGGGCAGGGTTGACTGAAGCTTTCTTT.

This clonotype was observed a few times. DNA of the CDR3: TGTGCCAGCAGTGAGGGGACACCTTACGAGCAGTACTTC. Residues: CASSEGTPYEQYF. The chain links TRBV6-1 to TRBJ2-7, with D possibly TRBD1 on 6 matching bases. V lost 3 bases and J lost 4, with 10 bases in between. CDR1 and CDR2 from the germline V gene are MNHNS and SASEGT. The CDR3 spans 13 residues.

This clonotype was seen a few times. CDR3 nucleotide sequence: TGTGCCACCAGCAGGGGGGGGAGTAACAATGAGCAGTTCTTC. Translating it yields CATSRGGSNNEQFF. This chain joins TRBV15 and TRBJ2-1, with 7 bases matching TRBD2. Germline CDR1 reads LNHNV; CDR2 reads YYDKDF (reference sequence). Trimming cost V 3 bases and J 5 bases; bases outside gene matches: 4. The CDR3 extends over 14 amino acids.

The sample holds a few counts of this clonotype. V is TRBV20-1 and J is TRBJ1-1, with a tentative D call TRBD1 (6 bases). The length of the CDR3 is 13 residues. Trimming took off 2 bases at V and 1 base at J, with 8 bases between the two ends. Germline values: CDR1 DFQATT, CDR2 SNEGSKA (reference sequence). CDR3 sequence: CSARTGRNTEAFF. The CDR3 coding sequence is TGCAGTGCTAGAACAGGGAGGAACACTGAAGCTTTCTTT.

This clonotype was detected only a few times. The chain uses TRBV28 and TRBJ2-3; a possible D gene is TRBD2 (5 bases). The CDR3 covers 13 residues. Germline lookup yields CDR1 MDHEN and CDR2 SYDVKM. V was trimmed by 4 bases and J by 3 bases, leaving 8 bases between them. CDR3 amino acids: CASSSPGTDTQYF. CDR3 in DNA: TGTGCCAGCAGTTCCCCGGGAACAGATACGCAGTATTTT.

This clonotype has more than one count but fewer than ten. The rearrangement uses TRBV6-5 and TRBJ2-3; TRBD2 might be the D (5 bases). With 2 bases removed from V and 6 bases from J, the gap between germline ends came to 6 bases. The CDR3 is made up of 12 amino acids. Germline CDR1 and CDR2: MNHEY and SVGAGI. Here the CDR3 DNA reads TGTGCCAGCAGTTACAGAGGGGATACGCAGTATTTT. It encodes CASSYRGDTQYF.

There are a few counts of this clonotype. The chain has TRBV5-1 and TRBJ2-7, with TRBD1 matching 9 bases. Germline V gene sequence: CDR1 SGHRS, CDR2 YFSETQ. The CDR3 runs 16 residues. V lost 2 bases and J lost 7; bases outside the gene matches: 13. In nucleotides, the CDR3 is TGCGCCAGCAGCTTTACAGGGGGCGGGCATCCTAGGGAGCAGTACTTC. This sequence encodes CASSFTGGGHPREQYF.